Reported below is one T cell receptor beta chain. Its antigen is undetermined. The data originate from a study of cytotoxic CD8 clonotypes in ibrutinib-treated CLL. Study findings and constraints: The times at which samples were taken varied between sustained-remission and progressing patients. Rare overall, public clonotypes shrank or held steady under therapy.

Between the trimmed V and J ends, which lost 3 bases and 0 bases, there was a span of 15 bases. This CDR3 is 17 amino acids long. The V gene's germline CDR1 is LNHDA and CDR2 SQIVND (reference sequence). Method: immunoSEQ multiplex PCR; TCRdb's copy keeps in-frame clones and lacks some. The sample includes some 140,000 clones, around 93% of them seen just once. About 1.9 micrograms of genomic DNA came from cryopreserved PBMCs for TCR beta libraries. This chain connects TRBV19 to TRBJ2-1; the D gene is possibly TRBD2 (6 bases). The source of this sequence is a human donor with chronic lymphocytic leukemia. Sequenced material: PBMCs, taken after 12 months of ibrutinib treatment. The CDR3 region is CASSIGAGPSSYNEQFF. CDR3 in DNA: TGTGCCAGTAGTATCGGGGCGGGGCCAAGCTCCTACAATGAGCAGTTCTTC.